This TCR beta chain came from a study of early T cells in non-severe SARS-CoV-2 infection. Germline V gene data show CDR1 as MDHEN and CDR2 as SYDVKM. The CDR3 spans 11 residues. V was trimmed by 1 base and J by 5 bases, leaving 1 base between them. This clonotype was seen many times. TCRdb re-analysed the 5' RACE reads in MiXCR, keeping a single row per CDR3 protein. The sample includes tens of thousands of distinct CDR3 sequences, 8% to 9% seen only once; the top ten take approximately 18%. The receptor comes from an adult who was a healthcare worker with PCR-confirmed SARS-CoV-2 infection or an uninfected control (not recorded which). The chain recombines TRBV28 with TRBJ2-3, with no clear D. The material sequenced was whole blood. Written as DNA, the CDR3 is TGTGCCAGCAGTTTATTAGATACGCAGTATTTT. Translated, it gives CASSLLDTQYF. Together with reference TRBV28 and TRBJ2-3, the CDR3 gives the full variable domain: DVKVTQSSRYLVKRTGEKVFLECVQDMDHENMFWYRQDPGLGLRLIYFSYDVKMKEKGDIPEGYSVSREKKERFSLILESASTNQTSMYLCASSLLDTQYFGPGTRLTVL.